These T cell receptor beta chains were read from a single sample in a study of cytomegalovirus exposure and HLA in healthy donors. The assay was immunoSEQ multiplex PCR, and TCRdb's table has in-frame clones only and misses some. Altogether some 160,000 clones are present, approximately 9% being singletons, with the ten largest covering 1.5% to 2%. Material: PBMCs. All receptors derive from a male donor in good health and CMV-seronegative. Each CDR3 is given without its conserved first and last residue. The D gene is left open where the match is weak. The size of a clone is reported for some rows only, either as once, few or many, or as a class for expanded clones.

clone_size	d_call	v_call	cdr3_length	cdr3_aa
few	TRBD1	TRBV6-1	13	ASSELSGGTYEQY
-	-	TRBV11-1	11	ASSATENTEAF
-	-	TRBV2	15	ASRGQHLTLNTGELF
-	-	TRBV7-2	13	ASSPQGGLGQPQH
-	-	TRBV7-8	12	ASSLEVRRDGYT
-	TRBD1	TRBV7-9	13	ASSPPEGTGNEQY
-	-	TRBV18	17	ASSSRTLTDRSGANVLT
-	TRBD2	TRBV4-2	15	ASSQPRTGGWYNEQF
-	TRBD2	TRBV7-2	17	ASSLELGLAGAYPYEQY
few	-	TRBV7-8	12	ASSSDLSTDTQY
few	-	TRBV5-4	14	ASSSLGAGSNTEAF
once	-	TRBV19	10	ASSISGDTQY
few	TRBD1	TRBV5-4	13	ASSEAGTGDYEQY
few	TRBD2	TRBV11-1	13	ASRQKGSGEETQY
few	TRBD1	TRBV29-1	12	SVVGQGSGYEQY